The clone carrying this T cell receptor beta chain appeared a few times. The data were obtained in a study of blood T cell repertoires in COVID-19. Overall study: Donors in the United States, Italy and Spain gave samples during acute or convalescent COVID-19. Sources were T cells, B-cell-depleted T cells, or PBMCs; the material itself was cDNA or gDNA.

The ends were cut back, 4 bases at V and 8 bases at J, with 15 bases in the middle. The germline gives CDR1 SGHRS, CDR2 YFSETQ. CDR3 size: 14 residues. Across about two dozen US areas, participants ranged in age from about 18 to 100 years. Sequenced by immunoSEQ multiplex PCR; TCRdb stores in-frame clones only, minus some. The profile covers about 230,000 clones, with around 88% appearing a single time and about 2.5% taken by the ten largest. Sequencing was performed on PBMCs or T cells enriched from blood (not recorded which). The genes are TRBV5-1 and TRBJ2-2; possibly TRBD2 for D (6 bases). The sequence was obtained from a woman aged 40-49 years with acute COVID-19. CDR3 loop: CASSQLEGRGELFF. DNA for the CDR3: TGCGCCAGCAGCCAGCTGGAGGGTAGGGGGGAGCTGTTTTTT.